These T cell receptor beta chains were read from a single sample in a study of shared clonotypes between healthy human individuals. Some clones are missing from TCRdb's copy, which holds only in-frame ones; the method was immunoSEQ multiplex PCR. The sample gives roughly 1 million clones, roughly 80% of which show up once; approximately 1.5% is in the top ten. Input material: memory CD4+ T cells sorted from blood. The source of these receptors is a man aged 18 to 29 in good health. The CDR3 runs from the conserved cysteine through the conserved F or W. The D gene is left open where the match is weak. Only some rows state a clone size, as once, few, many or a class for expanded clones.

J: TRBJ1-1
length: 13
V: TRBV2
size: -
D: -
CDR3: CATGGRADTEAFF
DNA: TGTGCCACCGGCGGCAGGGCGGACACTGAAGCTTTCTTT

J: TRBJ1-1
length: 14
V: TRBV14
size: -
D: -
CDR3: CASSHLGTTNKAFF
DNA: TGTGCCAGCAGCCATTTGGGGACAACGAACAAAGCTTTCTTT

J: TRBJ2-7
length: 16
V: TRBV4-1
size: -
D: -
CDR3: CASSQDATVVTYEQYF
DNA: TGCGCCAGCAGCCAAGACGCGACAGTTGTGACCTACGAGCAGTACTTC

J: TRBJ2-5
length: 13
V: TRBV11-3
size: -
D: -
CDR3: CASDLGVQETQYF
DNA: TGTGCCAGCGATCTTGGGGTGCAAGAGACCCAGTACTTC

J: TRBJ1-1
length: 13
V: TRBV5-4
size: many
D: -
CDR3: CASSRAGNTEAFF
DNA: TGTGCCAGCAGTCGCGCGGGGAACACTGAAGCTTTCTTT

J: TRBJ2-3
length: 18
V: TRBV10-3
size: few
D: TRBD2
CDR3: CAIRPASGRAWGTDTQYF
DNA: TGTGCCATCCGTCCGGCTAGCGGGAGGGCCTGGGGCACAGATACGCAGTATTTT

J: TRBJ2-1
length: 16
V: TRBV11-2
size: -
D: TRBD2
CDR3: CASSLGTRPDYNEQFF
DNA: TGTGCCAGCAGCTTGGGGACTAGGCCTGACTACAATGAGCAGTTCTTC

J: TRBJ2-7
length: 15
V: TRBV6-5
size: -
D: -
CDR3: CASSYSRYLSYEQYF
DNA: TGTGCCAGCAGTTACTCGAGATACCTCTCCTACGAGCAGTACTTC

J: TRBJ1-1
length: 15
V: TRBV7-2
size: -
D: -
CDR3: CASSTLRGGGTEAFF
DNA: TGTGCCAGCAGCACACTCAGGGGAGGAGGGACTGAAGCTTTCTTT

J: TRBJ2-5
length: 14
V: TRBV30
size: -
D: -
CDR3: CAWSNGGAQETQYF
DNA: TGTGCCTGGAGTAACGGCGGGGCTCAAGAGACCCAGTACTTC

J: TRBJ2-7
length: 13
V: TRBV6-5
size: few
D: -
CDR3: CASSYSRGYEQYF
DNA: TGTGCCAGCAGTTACTCCCGGGGATACGAGCAGTACTTC

J: TRBJ1-1
length: 15
V: TRBV11-2
size: -
D: -
CDR3: CASSLSRGWDTEAFF
DNA: TGTGCCAGCAGCTTATCCCGGGGTTGGGACACTGAAGCTTTCTTT

J: TRBJ2-4
length: 15
V: TRBV6-1
size: few
D: -
CDR3: CASSEWVGPKNIQYF
DNA: TGTGCCAGCAGTGAATGGGTGGGGCCGAAAAACATTCAGTACTTC

J: TRBJ2-1
length: 17
V: TRBV2
size: -
D: TRBD2
CDR3: CASSGTSGVLSYNEQFF
DNA: TGTGCCAGCAGCGGGACTAGCGGGGTTCTCTCCTACAATGAGCAGTTCTTC

J: TRBJ1-1
length: 14
V: TRBV18
size: -
D: TRBD1
CDR3: CASSPIDRGGVAFF
DNA: TGTGCCAGCTCCCCAATAGACAGGGGCGGTGTAGCTTTCTTT

J: TRBJ2-3
length: 17
V: TRBV5-1
size: -
D: -
CDR3: CASSNGGVRARSDTQYF
DNA: TGCGCCAGCAGCAATGGAGGCGTCCGCGCAAGATCAGATACGCAGTATTTT

J: TRBJ2-7
length: 14
V: TRBV6-1
size: -
D: -
CDR3: CASSEQGSSYEQYF
DNA: TGTGCCAGCAGTGAGCAGGGGAGCTCCTACGAGCAGTACTTC

J: TRBJ2-1
length: 15
V: TRBV6-4
size: many
D: -
CDR3: CASSLSGEDYNEQFF
DNA: TGTGCCAGCAGTTTATCAGGGGAGGACTACAATGAGCAGTTCTTC

J: TRBJ2-7
length: 15
V: TRBV6-5
size: -
D: -
CDR3: CASSYAQDLAYEQYF
DNA: TGTGCCAGCAGTTACGCCCAGGACCTGGCCTACGAGCAGTACTTC

J: TRBJ1-2
length: 11
V: TRBV7-9
size: few
D: -
CDR3: CASSRDYGYTF
DNA: TGTGCCAGCAGCAGGGACTATGGCTACACCTTC

J: TRBJ2-3
length: 15
V: TRBV6-1
size: -
D: -
CDR3: CASTLQEYGSDTQYF
DNA: TGTGCCAGCACCTTACAGGAATATGGTAGTGATACGCAGTATTTT

J: TRBJ2-1
length: 15
V: TRBV5-1
size: -
D: TRBD2
CDR3: CASSLLATTNNEQFF
DNA: TGCGCCAGCAGTCTACTAGCGACAACTAACAATGAGCAGTTCTTC

J: TRBJ2-2
length: 17
V: TRBV7-3
size: -
D: TRBD1
CDR3: CASSLTGQGRNTGELFF
DNA: TGTGCCAGCAGCTTAACGGGACAGGGGCGAAACACCGGGGAGCTGTTTTTT

J: TRBJ1-1
length: 13
V: TRBV5-1
size: -
D: -
CDR3: CASSWNLRTEAFF
DNA: TGCGCCAGCAGCTGGAATCTAAGGACTGAAGCTTTCTTT

J: TRBJ2-5
length: 15
V: TRBV6-5
size: -
D: -
CDR3: CASSYSSGKGETQYF
DNA: TGTGCCAGCAGTTACTCAAGCGGAAAAGGAGAGACCCAGTACTTC

J: TRBJ1-5
length: 15
V: TRBV19
size: -
D: -
CDR3: CASSKTPDKNQPQHF
DNA: TGTGCCAGTAGTAAAACCCCGGACAAGAATCAGCCCCAGCATTTT

J: TRBJ2-7
length: 14
V: TRBV11-2
size: -
D: -
CDR3: CASSLGLVNYEQYF
DNA: TGTGCCAGCAGCTTAGGGCTAGTTAACTACGAGCAGTACTTC

J: TRBJ1-6
length: 15
V: TRBV30
size: -
D: -
CDR3: CAWSVGGSYNSPLHF
DNA: TGTGCCTGGAGTGTGGGGGGCTCCTATAATTCACCCCTCCACTTT

J: TRBJ2-5
length: 15
V: TRBV19
size: -
D: TRBD2
CDR3: CASSIGGGPQETQYF
DNA: TGTGCCAGTAGTATAGGCGGGGGGCCCCAAGAGACCCAGTACTTC

J: TRBJ1-2
length: 15
V: TRBV7-2
size: -
D: -
CDR3: CASSQAPGSSYGYTF
DNA: TGTGCCAGCAGCCAAGCCCCGGGATCCAGTTATGGCTACACCTTC

J: TRBJ2-5
length: 16
V: TRBV7-8
size: -
D: -
CDR3: CASSIDRALYQETQYF
DNA: TGTGCCAGCAGCATCGACAGAGCCTTGTACCAAGAGACCCAGTACTTC

J: TRBJ1-4
length: 16
V: TRBV7-9
size: -
D: -
CDR3: CASSLVGSRLEEKLFF
DNA: TGTGCCAGCAGCTTAGTCGGTAGCCGGCTCGAAGAAAAACTGTTTTTT

J: TRBJ1-6
length: 17
V: TRBV27
size: -
D: -
CDR3: CASRYSGAGSYNSPLHF
DNA: TGTGCCAGCAGGTATAGCGGCGCGGGGTCCTATAATTCACCCCTCCACTTT

J: TRBJ2-3
length: 14
V: TRBV5-1
size: few
D: -
CDR3: CASSLAGGSDTQYF
DNA: TGCGCCAGCAGCTTGGCGGGGGGCTCAGATACGCAGTATTTT

J: TRBJ1-4
length: 15
V: TRBV10-3
size: once
D: TRBD1
CDR3: CAISESEGTGEKLFF
DNA: TGTGCCATCAGTGAGTCGGAGGGGACAGGGGAAAAACTGTTTTTT

J: TRBJ2-2
length: 16
V: TRBV9
size: -
D: -
CDR3: CASSSRGALNTGELFF
DNA: TGTGCCAGCAGCTCAAGAGGGGCCCTGAACACCGGGGAGCTGTTTTTT

J: TRBJ1-1
length: 12
V: TRBV6-5
size: -
D: -
CDR3: CASSPSWDWSFF
DNA: TGTGCCAGCAGTCCATCGTGGGATTGGTCTTTCTTT

J: TRBJ2-7
length: 15
V: TRBV30
size: -
D: TRBD2
CDR3: CAWSVGGGAPYEQYF
DNA: TGTGCCTGGAGTGTAGGCGGGGGGGCCCCCTACGAGCAGTACTTC

J: TRBJ2-4
length: 13
V: TRBV25-1
size: many
D: -
CDR3: CASMYPRDDVQYF
DNA: TGTGCCAGCATGTACCCCCGGGACGACGTTCAGTACTTC

J: TRBJ1-5
length: 14
V: TRBV27
size: -
D: -
CDR3: CASSLEGAGQPQHF
DNA: TGTGCCAGCAGTTTAGAAGGGGCGGGGCAGCCCCAGCATTTT

J: TRBJ1-1
length: 18
V: TRBV4-2
size: -
D: -
CDR3: CASSQPRANPYMNTEAFF
DNA: TGTGCCAGCAGCCAACCTAGGGCAAATCCTTATATGAACACTGAAGCTTTCTTT

J: TRBJ2-2
length: 19
V: TRBV7-2
size: -
D: -
CDR3: CASSLLGRGPEFITGELFF
DNA: TGTGCCAGCAGCTTATTGGGCAGGGGTCCTGAATTTATCACCGGGGAGCTGTTTTTT